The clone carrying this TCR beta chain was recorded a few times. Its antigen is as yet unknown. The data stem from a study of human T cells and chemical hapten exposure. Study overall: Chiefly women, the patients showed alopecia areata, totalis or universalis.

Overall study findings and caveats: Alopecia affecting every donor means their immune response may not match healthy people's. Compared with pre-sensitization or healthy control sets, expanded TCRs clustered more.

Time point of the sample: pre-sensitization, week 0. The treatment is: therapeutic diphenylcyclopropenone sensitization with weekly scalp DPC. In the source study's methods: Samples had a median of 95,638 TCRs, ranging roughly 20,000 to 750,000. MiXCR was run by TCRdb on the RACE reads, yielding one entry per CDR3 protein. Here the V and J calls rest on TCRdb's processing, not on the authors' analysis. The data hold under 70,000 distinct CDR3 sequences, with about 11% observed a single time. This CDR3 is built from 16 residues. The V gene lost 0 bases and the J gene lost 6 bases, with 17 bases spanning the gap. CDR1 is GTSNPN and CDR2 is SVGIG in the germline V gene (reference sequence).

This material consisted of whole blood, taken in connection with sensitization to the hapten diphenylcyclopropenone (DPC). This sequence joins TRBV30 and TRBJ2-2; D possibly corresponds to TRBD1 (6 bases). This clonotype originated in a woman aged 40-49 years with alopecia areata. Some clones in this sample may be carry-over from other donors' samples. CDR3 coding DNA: TGTGCCTGGAGTGTATTCTGGGGGCGCGAGGCCGGGGAGCTGTTTTTT. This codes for CAWSVFWGREAGELFF.